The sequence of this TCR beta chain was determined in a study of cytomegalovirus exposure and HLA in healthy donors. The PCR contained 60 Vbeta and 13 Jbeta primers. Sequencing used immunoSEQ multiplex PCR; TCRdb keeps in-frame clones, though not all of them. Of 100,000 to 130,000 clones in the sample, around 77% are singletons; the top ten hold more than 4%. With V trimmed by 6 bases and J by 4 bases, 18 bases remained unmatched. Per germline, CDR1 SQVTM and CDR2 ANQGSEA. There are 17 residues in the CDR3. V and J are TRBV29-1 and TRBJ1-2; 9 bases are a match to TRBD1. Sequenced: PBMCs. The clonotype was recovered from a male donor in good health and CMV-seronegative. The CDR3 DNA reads TGCAGCGTGATAGTCCGGGACAGGGTATTAATCGGCTATGGCTACACCTTC. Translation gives CSVIVRDRVLIGYGYTF.